This passage covers 25 T cell receptor beta chains from one sample sequenced in a study of Tregs in tolerant kidney transplant recipients. Related graft donors supplied nonmyeloablative bone marrow transplants, and mixed chimerism was transient. The table came from immunoSEQ multiplex PCR; TCRdb's copy has only in-frame clones and leaves some out. This listing includes nearly 15,000 clones. The sample here was CD4+ T cells from blood (PBMCs), taken 12 months after the transplant. The receptors derive from a human patient who received a combined kidney and bone marrow transplant. The T cells may come from the graft donor.

The CDR3 DNA, read in part, is TGTGCCAGCAGCTTACAGGTTACTAGCGGGAGTGAG. Protein sequence: CASSLQVTSGSE. The entire CDR3 reads CASSLQVTSGSEQFF. The chain recombines TRBV7-3 with TRBJ2-1; 11 bases agree with TRBD2. Read coverage stops 3 residues before the CDR3 terminus; the germline J gene supplies the remainder. Germline CDR1 SGHTA, CDR2 FQGTGA. After removal of 2 bases from V and 9 bases from J, the junction contained 6 bases not matched to a gene. The CDR3 loop spans 15 amino acids.

Comments on this clone: The read is 3 residues too short to cover the CDR3 end, so that end is filled in from the germline J gene. The chain couples TRBV10-3 to TRBJ2-7; 9 bases match TRBD1. Germline V CDR1 and CDR2: ENHRY, SYGVKD. The CDR3 is made up of 13 amino acids. After removal of 10 bases from V and 2 bases from J, the junction contained 6 bases not matched to a gene. Here the CDR3 reads CATKTGGTYEQYF. Incomplete CDR3 DNA: TGTGCCACAAAGACAGGGGGAACCTACGAG.

To note about this clone: The read ends 3 residues shy of where the CDR3 ends; the end is completed using the germline J gene. V and J are TRBV29-1 and TRBJ1-2, with D maybe TRBD1 (5 bases). The CDR3 contains 13 residues. Germline V gene data show CDR1 as SQVTM and CDR2 as ANQGSEA. The ends were cut back, 4 bases at V and 2 bases at J, with 11 bases in the middle. CDR3 sequence reads: CSVAPGLNYGYTF. The part of the CDR3 DNA that was read is TGCAGCGTTGCCCCGGGACTCAACTATGGC.

A remark on this clone: The read ends 3 residues shy of where the CDR3 ends; the end is completed using the germline J gene. The chain joins TRBV11-1 to TRBJ2-7; 9 positions match TRBD1. J was trimmed by 4 bases and V by 4 bases; bases with no gene match: 5. The CDR3 spans 14 residues. Germline CDR1 SGHAT, CDR2 FQDESV (reference sequence). The CDR3: CASSSGTGRYEQYF. The CDR3 DNA, read in part, is TGTGCCAGCAGCTCCGGGACAGGGAGGTACGAG.

On this clone itself: The read terminates 3 residues before the CDR3 end, so the remaining end is supplied by the germline J gene. The chain carries TRBV28 and TRBJ1-1, with D maybe TRBD1 (6 bases). This CDR3 contains 13 residues. V was pared by 7 bases and J by 2 bases, with 11 bases between. Germline V gives CDR1 MDHEN, CDR2 SYDVKM. This CDR3 is CASKRGLNTEAFF. The CDR3 bases that were read are TGTGCCAGCAAGCGGGGGCTAAACACTGAA. Complete variable domain (other parts from reference TRBV28 and TRBJ1-1): DVKVTQSSRYLVKRTGEKVFLECVQDMDHENMFWYRQDPGLGLRLIYFSYDVKMKEKGDIPEGYSVSREKKERFSLILESASTNQTSMYLCASKRGLNTEAFFGQGTRLTVV.

For this clone: The CDR3 end lies 3 residues beyond the end of the read and is filled in from the germline J gene. Within the sample, other DNA sequences also encode this same CDR3. The chain is built from TRBV5-1 and TRBJ1-2, with D tentatively TRBD1 (5 bases). V was clipped by 0 bases and J by 4 bases, with 7 bases between them. In germline, CDR1 is SGHRS, CDR2 YFSETQ. This CDR3 is 13 amino acids long. The part of the CDR3 DNA that was read is TGCGCCAGCAGCTTGGGGGGCCTCTATGGC. Protein product: CASSLGGLYG. From start to end, the CDR3 is CASSLGGLYGYTF. The full variable domain, with the rest looked up from reference TRBV5-1 and TRBJ1-2, is KAGVTQTPRYLIKTRGQQVTLSCSPISGHRSVSWYQQTPGQGLQFLFEYFSETQRNKGNFPGRFSGRQFSNSRSEMNVSTLELGDSALYLCASSLGGLYGYTFGSGTRLTVV.

Points on this clone: The read finishes 3 residues shy of the CDR3 end, and the germline J gene is used to complete it. The chain uses TRBV29-1 and TRBJ2-2, with TRBD1 matching 9 bases. Germline CDR1 and CDR2: SQVTM and ANQGSEA. The CDR3 consists of 15 residues. Trimming cost V 1 base and J 7 bases; bases outside gene matches: 7. CDR3 bases read: TGCAGCGTTGAAGGCCGGGACAGGGTGGACGGGGAG. Translation: CSVEGRDRVDGE. The CDR3 reads in full as CSVEGRDRVDGELFF.

Note on this clone: The observed sequence ends 3 residues before the CDR3 terminus, with the missing tail filled in from the germline J gene. The rearrangement joins TRBV7-2 to TRBJ2-3, with 9 positions matching TRBD1. The CDR3 is 14 amino acids. Losses at the gene ends were 5 bases for V and 1 base for J; bases not matched to a gene: 1. The germline V gene has CDR1 SGHTA and CDR2 FQGNSA. The CDR3 is CASSRDRGTDTQYF. Partial CDR3 DNA: TGTGCCAGCAGCCGGGACAGGGGCACAGATACG.

In the case of this clone: With the read ending 3 residues before the CDR3 end, the germline J gene is used to fill in that end. The chain joins TRBV2 to TRBJ1-5; 8 bases line up with TRBD1. Germline lookup yields CDR1 SNHLY and CDR2 FYNNEI. V lost 2 bases to trimming and J lost 2 bases; unmatched junction nucleotides: 14. CDR3 length: 19 residues. CDR3 DNA (partial): TGTGCCAGCAGTGAATTTAGACCAGGGGGCGGGAGAGGCAATCAGCCC. Amino acid sequence: CASSEFRPGGGRGNQP. In full, the CDR3 is CASSEFRPGGGRGNQPQHF.

A word on this clone: The read ends 3 residues before the CDR3 terminus; that terminus is restored from the germline J gene. This chain connects TRBV27 to TRBJ1-4, with D uncertain. V was pared by 4 bases and J by 5 bases, with 8 bases between. Germline V gene data show CDR1 as MNHEY and CDR2 as SMNVEV (reference sequence). CDR3 length: 13 residues. Partial CDR3 DNA: TGTGCCAGCAGTTCACGAGGGAATGAAAAA. As protein: CASSSRGNEK. The entire CDR3 protein is CASSSRGNEKLFF.

Notes on this clone: From the germline J gene comes the end of the CDR3, since the read stops 3 residues before it. The chain is built from TRBV18 and TRBJ2-1; 9 bases line up with TRBD2. The CDR3 spans 17 residues. V was pared by 3 bases and J by 8 bases, with 14 bases of the junction left unmatched. From germline, CDR1 is KGHSH and CDR2 LQKENI. The sequenced part of the CDR3 DNA is TGTGCCAGCTCACCGTCGTATGTCCAGCGGGAGGCTTATGAG. Translated, it gives CASSPSYVQREAYE. The whole CDR3 reads CASSPSYVQREAYEQFF.

By frequency, this clone registers medium-sized. The read comes to an end 3 residues before the CDR3 does, leaving the germline J gene to fill in the end. The chain links TRBV30 to TRBJ1-4, with 9 bases aligning to TRBD1. The junction had 7 bases not matched to a gene; V was cut back by 0 bases and J by 8 bases. Germline V gene data show CDR1 as GTSNPN and CDR2 as SVGIG (reference sequence). The CDR3 is 15 residues long. CDR3: CAWSVRGQGEEKLFF. Incomplete CDR3 DNA: TGTGCCTGGAGTGTAAGGGGACAGGGAGAAGAAAAA.

Of note for this clone: Read coverage stops 3 residues before the CDR3 terminus; the germline J gene supplies the remainder. The V gene is TRBV20-1, the J gene TRBJ2-2; TRBD1 is a possible D gene (6 bases). With 4 bases removed from V and 5 bases from J, the gap between germline ends came to 11 bases. Per germline, CDR1 DFQATT and CDR2 SNEGSKA (reference sequence). The CDR3 totals 13 residues. CDR3 sequence: CSAIKGETGELFF. The CDR3 bases that were read are TGCAGTGCTATTAAGGGGGAGACCGGGGAG.

Worth noting for this clone: From the germline J gene comes the end of the CDR3, since the read stops 3 residues before it. This chain joins TRBV7-3 and TRBJ2-2; 10 bases align to TRBD1. The V segment lost 4 bases and the J segment 0 bases; nucleotides outside the gene matches: 2. Germline V gene lookup returns CDR1 SGHTA and CDR2 FQGTGA. The CDR3 is made up of 16 amino acids. The CDR3 DNA, read in part, is TGTGCCAGCAGCTCTGGGACAGGGGCGAACACCGGGGAG. This translates into CASSSGTGANTGE. The entire CDR3 is CASSSGTGANTGELFF.

Comment on this clone: The CDR3 end falls 3 residues outside the read, so it is completed with the germline J gene. The chain is built from TRBV20-1 and TRBJ2-7; tentatively, D is TRBD2 (5 bases). V was shortened by 8 bases and J by 3 bases, with 20 bases between the two germline ends. The CDR3 totals 14 residues. Per germline, CDR1 DFQATT and CDR2 SNEGSKA (reference sequence). The CDR3 loop is CSSSSSSLLYEQYF. CDR3 bases read: TGCAGTAGCTCCTCTAGCAGCCTGCTCTACGAG.

On this clone itself: Sequencing ends 3 residues short of the CDR3 end; the germline J gene provides the rest. V is TRBV7-2 and J is TRBJ2-1; 8 bases line up with TRBD1. After removal of 5 bases from V and 8 bases from J, the junction contained 5 bases not matched to a gene. The V gene's germline CDR1 is SGHTA and CDR2 FQGNSA. The CDR3 sequence is 13 residues long. The DNA read from the CDR3 is TGTGCCAGCAGCAGGGACAGGCCGCATGAG. This translates into CASSRDRPHE. The complete CDR3 reads CASSRDRPHEQFF.

Comments on this clone: The CDR3 goes on 3 residues after the read ends, and that part is filled in from the germline J gene. V gene TRBV19 combines with J gene TRBJ2-2; perhaps TRBD2 as D (6 bases). CDR3 size: 17 residues. The germline gives CDR1 LNHDA, CDR2 SQIVND (reference sequence). Trimming left V 1 base short and J 0 bases short, with 12 bases between. CDR3 residues: CASSIVRGLANTGELFF. The covered CDR3 bases are TGTGCCAGTAGTATAGTCCGGGGACTGGCGAACACCGGGGAG.

Remarks on this clone: The read comes to an end 3 residues before the CDR3 does, leaving the germline J gene to fill in the end. The chain combines TRBV5-1 with TRBJ2-5; perhaps TRBD1 as D (5 bases). CDR1 is SGHRS, CDR2 YFSETQ, per germline. V was shortened by 0 bases and J by 2 bases, with 8 bases between the two germline ends. There are 14 residues in the CDR3. The part of the CDR3 DNA that was read is TGCGCCAGCAGCTTGGCTGCAGGGCAAGAGACC. Its translation: CASSLAAGQET. The whole CDR3 is CASSLAAGQETQYF. The whole variable domain, filled in from reference TRBV5-1 and TRBJ2-5, reads KAGVTQTPRYLIKTRGQQVTLSCSPISGHRSVSWYQQTPGQGLQFLFEYFSETQRNKGNFPGRFSGRQFSNSRSEMNVSTLELGDSALYLCASSLAAGQETQYFGPGTRLLVL.

Comment on this clone: The read ends 3 residues before the CDR3 terminus; that terminus is restored from the germline J gene. Other nucleotide sequences from this sample produce the same CDR3. This chain joins TRBV7-3 and TRBJ1-5; D remains ambiguous. The CDR3 contains 13 residues. The V end lost 8 bases, the J end lost 4 bases, and 12 bases lay between the germline ends. CDR1 is SGHTA and CDR2 is FQGTGA in the germline V gene. CDR3 sequence reads: CASGAGPNQPQHF. The DNA read from the CDR3 is TGTGCCAGCGGCGCGGGTCCGAATCAGCCC.

A word on this clone: Sequencing ends 3 residues short of the CDR3 end; the germline J gene provides the rest. The chain uses TRBV5-1 and TRBJ2-3; 9 bases are a match to TRBD1. CDR1 is SGHRS and CDR2 is YFSETQ in the germline V gene. With V trimmed by 2 bases and J by 0 bases, 7 bases remained unmatched. The CDR3 loop spans 17 amino acids. The sequenced part of the CDR3 DNA is TGCGCCAGCAGCTTCGGCCGGGACAGGGCTAGCACAGATACG. It translates to CASSFGRDRASTDT. The CDR3 in full is CASSFGRDRASTDTQYF.

On this clone itself: The read ends 3 residues early relative to the CDR3; the germline J gene fills the gap. This rearrangement joins TRBV2 to TRBJ1-2; D is uncertain. The CDR3 covers 14 residues. In germline, CDR1 is SNHLY, CDR2 FYNNEI. V was cut by 6 bases and J by 5 bases, with 16 bases left in between. The CDR3 reads CASRLRSGGYGYTF. Incomplete CDR3 DNA: TGTGCCAGCAGACTACGATCTGGCGGGTATGGC.

As to this clone: The CDR3 end falls 3 residues outside the read, so it is completed with the germline J gene. This rearrangement joins TRBV19 to TRBJ1-1, with D unresolved. Germline V gives CDR1 LNHDA, CDR2 SQIVND (reference sequence). The CDR3 is 11 residues long. The sequenced CDR3 bases are TGTGCCAGTAGTATCCCTCCTTCG. Its translation is CASSIPPS. In full, the CDR3 reads CASSIPPSAFF.

Worth noting for this clone: The sequence runs out 3 residues before the end of the CDR3; the remainder is reconstructed from the germline J gene. The chain uses TRBV5-6 and TRBJ2-7; D is unclear. The CDR3 totals 13 residues. V was shortened by 0 bases and J by 6 bases, with 10 bases between the two germline ends. Germline V gene data show CDR1 as SGHDT and CDR2 as YYEEEE. This chain's CDR3 is CASSLGARLEQYF. CDR3 DNA (partial): TGTGCCAGCAGCTTGGGGGCCCGCCTCGAG.

Measured by frequency, this clone is medium-sized (0.01 to 0.1%). The sequenced fragment ends 3 residues before the CDR3 boundary, so the rest is inferred from the germline J gene. The rearrangement joins TRBV7-2 to TRBJ1-4, with 7 bases that match TRBD1. This CDR3 spans 14 amino acids. Germline lookup yields CDR1 SGHTA and CDR2 FQGNSA. V shed 7 bases and J 7 bases; nucleotides not matched to a gene: 9. CDR3 sequence reads: CASNPGQRSEKLFF. CDR3 bases read: TGTGCCAGCAACCCGGGACAGCGGAGTGAAAAA.

A word on this clone: The read comes to an end 3 residues before the CDR3 does, leaving the germline J gene to fill in the end. The chain couples TRBV11-3 to TRBJ2-3; D is perhaps TRBD2 (5 bases). The CDR3 is 13 residues long. Germline V CDR1 and CDR2: SGHNT, YENEEA. The V end was cut by 5 bases, the J end by 4 bases, with 10 bases between. The CDR3 loop reads CASSQRVSDTQYF. CDR3 DNA, as far as it was read: TGTGCCAGCAGCCAGAGGGTCTCAGATACG.